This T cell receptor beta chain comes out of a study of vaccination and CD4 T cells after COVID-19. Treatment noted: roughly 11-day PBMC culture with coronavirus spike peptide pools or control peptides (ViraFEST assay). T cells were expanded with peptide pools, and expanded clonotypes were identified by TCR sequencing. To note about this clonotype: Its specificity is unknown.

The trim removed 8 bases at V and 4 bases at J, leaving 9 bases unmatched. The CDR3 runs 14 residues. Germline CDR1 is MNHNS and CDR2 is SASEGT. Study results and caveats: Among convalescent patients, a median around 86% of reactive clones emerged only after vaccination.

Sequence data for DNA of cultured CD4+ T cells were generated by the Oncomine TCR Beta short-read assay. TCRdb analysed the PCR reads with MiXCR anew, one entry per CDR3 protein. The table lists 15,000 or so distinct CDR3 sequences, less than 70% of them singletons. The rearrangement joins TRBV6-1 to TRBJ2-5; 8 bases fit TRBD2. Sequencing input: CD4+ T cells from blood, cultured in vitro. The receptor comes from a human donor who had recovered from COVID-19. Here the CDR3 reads CASGKRGGGETQYF. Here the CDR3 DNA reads TGTGCCAGCGGAAAACGGGGGGGAGGAGAGACCCAGTACTTC.